A single sample is the source of the 21 T cell receptor beta chains below, sequenced in a study of beta chain features in type 1 diabetes. The isolated RNA, all of it, was reverse transcribed, so expressed TCRB transcripts were what got sequenced. Sequenced by immunoSEQ multiplex PCR; TCRdb stores in-frame clones only, minus some. The profile covers roughly 150,000 clones, with about 9% appearing a single time and approximately 0.7% taken by the ten largest. Antigens of these TCRs are unknown. Whole-study findings and limits: Shortening that was moderate but significant affected the TCRB CDR3s of Type 1 diabetes patients in all four CD4+ subsets.

The material sequenced was central memory CD4+ T cells from blood. The receptor source for this set is a woman between 25 and 40 years old with type 1 diabetes.

V and J are TRBV27 and TRBJ2-1, with 11 bases lining up with TRBD2. This CDR3 is built from 15 residues. The trim removed 3 bases at V and 9 bases at J, leaving 7 bases unmatched. Looked up from germline, CDR1 is MNHEY and CDR2 is SMNVEV (reference sequence). The CDR3 spells CASSLSLAGGGEQFF. CDR3 nucleotides: TGTGCCAGCAGTTTGTCTCTAGCGGGAGGCGGTGAGCAGTTCTTC.

The chain links TRBV6-5 to TRBJ1-2; D not certain. Germline V gene data show CDR1 as MNHEY and CDR2 as SVGAGI. This CDR3 is 16 amino acids long. Trimming left V 2 bases short and J 3 bases short, with 16 bases between. CDR3 DNA: TGTGCCAGCAGTTACACGCGGCAACGACCAGACTATGGCTACACCTTC. Its translation: CASSYTRQRPDYGYTF.

This sequence joins TRBV4-1 and TRBJ2-7; D is perhaps TRBD1 (6 bases). Germline-derived CDR1 and CDR2 are MGHRA and YSYEKL. This CDR3 has 17 residues. The V end lost 4 bases, the J end lost 1 base, and 20 bases lay between the germline ends. DNA for the CDR3: TGCGCCAGCAGCCCAGAGGCCCTCCAGGGGAGATCCTACGAGCAGTACTTC. Protein product: CASSPEALQGRSYEQYF.

This clone was counted a few times. The chain has TRBV5-4 and TRBJ2-3, with TRBD2 identical over 10 bases. This CDR3 has 16 amino acids. J lost 1 base, V lost 1 base, and 3 bases had no gene match. Per the germline V gene, CDR1 is SGHNT and CDR2 is YYREEE (reference sequence). CDR3 nucleotides: TGTGCCAGCAGCTTGAGGGGGACTAGCGGCACAGATACGCAGTATTTT. Protein product: CASSLRGTSGTDTQYF.

A few counts support this clone. The chain carries TRBV7-9 and TRBJ2-2; the D is unclear. The V gene's germline CDR1 is SEHNR and CDR2 FQNEAQ (reference sequence). V was pared by 4 bases and J by 4 bases, with 13 bases between. This CDR3 spans 15 amino acids. DNA for the CDR3: TGTGCCAGCAGCTCAAGGCCCCCTAGCACCGGGGAGCTGTTTTTT. It yields the protein CASSSRPPSTGELFF.

This clone was seen more than once but under ten times. V usage is TRBV6-1 and J usage is TRBJ2-3; TRBD2 aligns across 10 bases. This CDR3 comprises 16 residues. Germline V gene sequence: CDR1 MNHNS, CDR2 SASEGT. The trim removed 4 bases at V and 2 bases at J, leaving 6 bases unmatched. In DNA form, the CDR3 reads TGTGCCAGCAGTGCGCAACTAGCGGGGACCACAGATACGCAGTATTTT. It yields the protein CASSAQLAGTTDTQYF.

In DNA, the CDR3 is TGTGCCAGCAGGATACAGGGGGCGAACACTGAAGCTTTCTTT. This codes for CASRIQGANTEAFF. The chain carries TRBV2 and TRBJ1-1; 9 bases line up with TRBD1. Trimming took 6 bases from V and 1 from J; bases not matched to a gene: 3. This CDR3 region has 14 residues. Germline assignment: CDR1 SNHLY and CDR2 FYNNEI.

The V call is TRBV29-1, the J call TRBJ2-7; 7 bases align to TRBD2. The J segment lost 7 bases and the V segment lost 4 bases, leaving 10 bases of the junction unmatched. Germline loops: CDR1 SQVTM, CDR2 ANQGSEA. CDR3 size: 13 residues. CDR3 bases: TGCAGCGTTGGGCGGGAGACAATTCGGGAGCAGTACTTC. Its protein product is CSVGRETIREQYF.

This sequence joins TRBV19 and TRBJ2-7; 10 nucleotides align to TRBD2. Germline V lookup: CDR1 LNHDA, CDR2 SQIVND (reference sequence). This CDR3 spans 14 amino acids. Trimming removed 4 bases from V and 4 bases from J; junction bases left unmatched: 4. CDR3 amino acids: CASSTSSGRYEQYF. For the CDR3, the DNA is TGTGCCAGTAGTACGAGTAGCGGGAGGTACGAGCAGTACTTC.

This clone was found a few times. The chain joins TRBV19 to TRBJ2-1; D call uncertain. The V end was cut by 2 bases, the J end by 2 bases, with 16 bases between. Per germline, CDR1 LNHDA and CDR2 SQIVND (reference sequence). The length of the CDR3 is 17 residues. The DNA for the CDR3 is TGTGCCAGTAGTATACAACCAACTCCCGGTCCCTACAATGAGCAGTTCTTC. The encoded protein is CASSIQPTPGPYNEQFF.

The chain joins TRBV2 to TRBJ1-5; the D gene is possibly TRBD1 (6 bases). Germline V gives CDR1 SNHLY, CDR2 FYNNEI. The V end lost 0 bases, the J end lost 4 bases, and 16 bases lay between the germline ends. The CDR3 extends over 17 amino acids. The CDR3: CASSEALQGTRNQPQHF. The DNA of the CDR3 is TGTGCCAGCAGTGAAGCGCTTCAGGGGACGAGGAATCAGCCCCAGCATTTT.

The rearrangement links TRBV29-1 to TRBJ2-2; TRBD2 is a possible D gene (5 bases). The CDR3 sequence is 14 residues long. Germline values: CDR1 SQVTM, CDR2 ANQGSEA. Trimming took 7 bases from V and 1 from J, leaving 13 bases between them. CDR3 in amino acids: CSAVDGLNTGELFF. The CDR3, as DNA: TGCAGCGCAGTGGACGGACTGAACACCGGGGAGCTGTTTTTT.

This clone has only a few counts. This sequence joins TRBV5-1 and TRBJ2-1; tentatively, D is TRBD2 (5 bases). The CDR3 covers 13 residues. In germline, CDR1 is SGHRS, CDR2 YFSETQ. Trimming pared 6 bases from V and 5 bases from J, leaving 12 bases between. The CDR3 DNA reads as TGCGCCAGCAACCTGGACTTAAACAATGAGCAGTTCTTC. Encoded protein: CASNLDLNNEQFF.

This clone was seen a few times. The rearrangement links TRBV6-6 to TRBJ1-1; maybe TRBD1 (5 bases). The ends were cut back, 5 bases at V and 11 bases at J, with 15 bases in the middle. The CDR3 contains 12 residues. CDR1 and CDR2 from the germline V gene are MNHNY and SVGAGI (reference sequence). The CDR3 sequence is CASSNGGARAFF. The CDR3 DNA reads TGTGCCAGCAGTAACGGTGGGGCACGGGCTTTCTTT.

V is TRBV20-1 and J is TRBJ2-5; the D gene is possibly TRBD1 (6 bases). Germline values: CDR1 DFQATT, CDR2 SNEGSKA (reference sequence). Trimming shortened V by 3 bases and J by 11 bases, and 10 bases separated the two germline ends. The CDR3 loop spans 10 amino acids. The CDR3 DNA reads as TGCAGTGCTAGTCGAGGACAGCAGTACTTC. Its translation: CSASRGQQYF.

V is TRBV27 and J is TRBJ2-1; a weak D match, TRBD2 (5 bases). Germline lookup yields CDR1 MNHEY and CDR2 SMNVEV (reference sequence). CDR3 length: 15 residues. Trimming took 2 bases from V and 4 from J, leaving 12 bases between them. The CDR3 region has the DNA TGTGCCAGCAGTTTAATGGACTTTCCATACAATGAGCAGTTCTTC. Its protein product is CASSLMDFPYNEQFF.

This clone came up a few times. The junction shows a germline mismatch at one end, possibly a read error. V gene TRBV7-9 combines with J gene TRBJ2-5, with a tentative D call TRBD2 (5 bases). Germline CDR1 is SEHNR and CDR2 is FQNEAQ (reference sequence). CDR3 length: 11 amino acids. The CDR3 nucleotides are TGTGCCAGCAGCTTAGAGACGGAGGAAAACTTC. It yields the protein CASSLETEENF. Drawing the rest from reference TRBV7-9 and TRBJ2-5, the complete variable domain is DTGVSQNPRHKITKRGQNVTFRCDPISEHNRLYWYRQTLGQGPEFLTYFQNEAQLEKSRLLSDRFSAERPKGSFSTLEIQRTEQGDSAMYLCASSLETEENFGPGTRLLVL.

The chain has TRBV29-1 and TRBJ2-1, with a possible D match to TRBD2 (9 bases). Trimming removed 6 bases from V and 7 bases from J, with 25 bases in between. Germline CDR1 reads SQVTM; CDR2 reads ANQGSEA. The CDR3 extends over 16 amino acids. DNA for the CDR3: TGCAGCGTCGCGGCCCTAGCGGGACAGGTTAGGAATGAGCAGTTCTTC. Its translation: CSVAALAGQVRNEQFF.

There are a few counts of this clone. Other DNA sequences in the same sample also yield this CDR3. The genes are TRBV11-3 and TRBJ2-1, with D perhaps TRBD2 (6 bases). Trimming stripped 4 bases from V and 4 bases from J, with 11 bases between. Per germline, CDR1 SGHNT and CDR2 YENEEA. This CDR3 comprises 14 residues. The CDR3 loop reads CASSSGLAYNEQFF. DNA of the CDR3: TGTGCCAGCAGCTCGGGACTTGCGTACAATGAGCAGTTCTTC.

The chain couples TRBV19 to TRBJ1-5; weak D call: TRBD1 (6 bases). The CDR3 consists of 17 residues. From germline, CDR1 is LNHDA and CDR2 SQIVND (reference sequence). V gave up 3 bases and J gave up 0 bases, with 15 bases separating them. The CDR3 DNA follows: TGTGCCAGTAGTATTGTCGGGACATCAAATAGCAATCAGCCCCAGCATTTT. Protein: CASSIVGTSNSNQPQHF. Full variable domain (missing parts from reference TRBV19 and TRBJ1-5): DGGITQSPKYLFRKEGQNVTLSCEQNLNHDAMYWYRQDPGQGLRLIYYSQIVNDFQKGDIAEGYSVSREKKESFPLTVTSAQKNPTAFYLCASSIVGTSNSNQPQHFGDGTRLSIL.

The chain recombines TRBV4-1 with TRBJ2-5, with a possible D match to TRBD2 (7 bases). Germline-derived CDR1 and CDR2 are MGHRA and YSYEKL. V was cut by 0 bases and J by 2 bases, with 13 bases left in between. This CDR3 contains 16 residues. DNA of the CDR3: TGCGCCAGCAGCCAAGATTTGGGGAGGGGGCAAGAGACCCAGTACTTC. It yields the protein CASSQDLGRGQETQYF.